This is a list of T cell receptor beta chains from one sample in a study of T cells expressing NK-cell markers. TCRdb reprocessed the 5' RACE reads and stores each CDR3 protein as one record, lacking DNA. In all, the sample yields around 380,000 distinct CDR3 sequences. What was sequenced was blood T cells: a sorted CD56 or NKG2C T cell subset, CD4+ or CD8+ T cells, or bulk PBMC T cells (not recorded which). These receptors were taken from a woman aged 50 to 60 in good health. CDR3s include the opening cysteine and the closing phenylalanine or tryptophan.

len: 16; j_gene: TRBJ2-2; v_gene: TRBV16; CDR3aa: CASSQTGASNGGELFF
len: 14; j_gene: TRBJ2-5; v_gene: TRBV2; CDR3aa: CASSEGLAGETQYF
len: 17; j_gene: TRBJ2-1; v_gene: TRBV4-1; CDR3aa: CASSQLDLGLAGHEQFF
len: 14; j_gene: TRBJ2-7; v_gene: TRBV4-1; CDR3aa: CASSQGLLSYEQYF
len: 17; j_gene: TRBJ2-1; v_gene: TRBV5-1; CDR3aa: CASSLGGVFSSYNEQFF
len: 18; j_gene: TRBJ2-1; v_gene: TRBV7-3; CDR3aa: CASSLFPSTSGAFNEQFF
len: 15; j_gene: TRBJ1-1; v_gene: TRBV5-1; CDR3aa: CASSFGTGPVTEAFF
len: 13; j_gene: TRBJ2-1; v_gene: TRBV10-3; CDR3aa: CAIRVGPHNEQFF
len: 15; j_gene: TRBJ1-1; v_gene: TRBV12-3/TRBV12-4; CDR3aa: CASSLGLGESTEAFF
len: 13; j_gene: TRBJ2-5; v_gene: TRBV20-1; CDR3aa: CSAERGREETQYF
len: 12; j_gene: TRBJ1-1; v_gene: TRBV7-3; CDR3aa: CASSSNQGWAFF
len: 15; j_gene: TRBJ1-1; v_gene: TRBV20-1; CDR3aa: CSAGDTGLMNTEAFF
len: 11; j_gene: TRBJ2-7; v_gene: TRBV7-7; CDR3aa: CASRVGREQYF
len: 16; j_gene: TRBJ1-1; v_gene: TRBV7-9; CDR3aa: CASSFALTGSDTEAFF